The clone carrying this T cell receptor beta chain was seen at least ten times. Antigen specificity is unknown. Samples came from axillary lymph nodes draining the breast cancer. CDR1 and CDR2 from the germline V gene are MDHEN and SYDVKM. CDR3 length equals 12 residues. The V and J ends lost 3 bases and 1 base respectively, with 4 bases between them. This entry comes from a study of breast tumors, draining lymph nodes, adjacent tissues. TCRdb called the multiplex PCR reads again in MiXCR, with one record for every CDR3 protein. The table records some 130,000 distinct CDR3 sequences, about 20% of them present only once. Study findings and constraints: Tumor repertoires ranked between lymph nodes and nontumor tissue in diversity, with V and J gene preferences. The data were judged consistent with most tumor T cells coming from lymph node and expanding in tumor. Luminal-like breast cancer showed significantly higher tumor–nontumor repertoire similarity than basal-like.

The sequence came from a female donor with breast cancer. Some clones in this sample may be carry-over from other donors' samples. This chain joins TRBV28 and TRBJ2-7; D is unclear. The sample was axillary lymph node tissue. CDR3: CASSLFSYEQYF. The CDR3 DNA is TGTGCCAGCAGTTTGTTTTCCTACGAGCAGTACTTC.